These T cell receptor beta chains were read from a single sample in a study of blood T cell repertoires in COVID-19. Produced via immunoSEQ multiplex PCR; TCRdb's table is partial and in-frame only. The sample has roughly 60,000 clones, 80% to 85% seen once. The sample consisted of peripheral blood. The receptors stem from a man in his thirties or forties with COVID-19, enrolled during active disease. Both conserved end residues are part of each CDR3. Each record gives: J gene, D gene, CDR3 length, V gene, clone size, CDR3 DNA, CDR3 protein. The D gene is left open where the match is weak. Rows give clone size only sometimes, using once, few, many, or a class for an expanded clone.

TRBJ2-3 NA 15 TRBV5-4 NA TGTGCCAGCAGCCGAGAGCGGAACCGAGCAGATACGCAGTATTTT CASSRERNRADTQYF
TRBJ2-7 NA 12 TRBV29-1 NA TGCAGCGTTGAAGAGGAGAACTACGAGCAGTACTTC CSVEEENYEQYF
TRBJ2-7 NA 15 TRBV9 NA TGTGCCAGCAGCGTAGGTCCCTCGACTAGTAACGAGCAGTACTTC CASSVGPSTSNEQYF
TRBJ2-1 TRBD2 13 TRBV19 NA TGTGCCAGTAGTAAGCGGGAGGGGGTTGAGCAGTTCTTC CASSKREGVEQFF
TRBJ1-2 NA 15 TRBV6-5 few TGTGCCAGCAGGGGGAGGCGGGGAGAAGAGAGAGGCTACACCTTC CASRGRRGEERGYTF
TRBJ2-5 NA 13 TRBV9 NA TGTGCCAGCAGCTCCTCCGGAGGGGAGACCCAGTACTTC CASSSSGGETQYF
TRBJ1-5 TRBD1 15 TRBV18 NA TGTGCCAGCTCGCAGGGGGGTAATAGCAATCAGCCCCAGCATTTT CASSQGGNSNQPQHF
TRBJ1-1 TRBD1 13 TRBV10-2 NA TGCGCCAGCAGCGTCGGACAGGGGGGTGAAGCTTTCTTT CASSVGQGGEAFF
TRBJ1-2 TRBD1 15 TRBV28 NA TGTGCCAGCAGGCAAGGACAGGGAGGAGACTATGGCTACACCTTC CASRQGQGGDYGYTF
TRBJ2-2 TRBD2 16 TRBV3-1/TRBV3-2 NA TGTGCCAGCAGCCAACGGACTAGCGGGACCACCGGGGAGCTGTTTTTT CASSQRTSGTTGELFF
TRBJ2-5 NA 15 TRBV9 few TGTGCCAGCAGCGCCGGCCGGGGAGGCAAAGAGACCCAGTACTTC CASSAGRGGKETQYF
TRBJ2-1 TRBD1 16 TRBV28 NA TGTGCCAGCTATTCAAAGGGCAGGGGGTTCTACAATGAGCAGTTCTTC CASYSKGRGFYNEQFF
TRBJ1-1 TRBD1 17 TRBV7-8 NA TGTGCCAGCAGCTTAGGGACAGGGACAGGGGTTCCGACTGAAGCTTTCTTT CASSLGTGTGVPTEAFF
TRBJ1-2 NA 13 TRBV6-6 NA TGTGCCAGCAGTCCAAACAGGGTAGAGGGCTACACCTTC CASSPNRVEGYTF
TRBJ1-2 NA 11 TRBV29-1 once TGCAGCGTTGAAGGAGGGGGTGGCTACACCTTC CSVEGGGGYTF
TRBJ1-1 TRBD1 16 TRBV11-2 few TGTGCCAGCAGCGGACGGACAGGCCCCCTGAACACTGAAGCTTTCTTT CASSGRTGPLNTEAFF
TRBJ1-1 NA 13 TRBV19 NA TGTGCCAGTAGTATAACACTGAACACTGAAGCTTTCTTT CASSITLNTEAFF
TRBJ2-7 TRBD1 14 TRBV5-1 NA TGCGCCAGCTCCACCGGGACAGGAAAGTACGAGCAGTACTTC CASSTGTGKYEQYF
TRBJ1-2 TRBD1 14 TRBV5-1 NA TGCGCCAGCAGCTCCCGACAGGGAAACTATGGCTACACCTTC CASSSRQGNYGYTF
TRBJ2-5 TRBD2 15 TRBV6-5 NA TGTGCCACCCGGAGACTAGCGGGAGGGAGAGAGACCCAGTACTTC CATRRLAGGRETQYF
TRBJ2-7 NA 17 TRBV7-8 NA TGTGCCAGCAGCTTAGGTTACCGCGAAGTACTCAACTACGAGCAGTACTTC CASSLGYREVLNYEQYF
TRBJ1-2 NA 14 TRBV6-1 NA TGTGCCAGCAGTGACCCCCAGGGGCGTTATGGCTACACCTTC CASSDPQGRYGYTF
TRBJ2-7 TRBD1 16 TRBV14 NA TGTGCCAGCAGCCAAGGATCGGGACAGGCCCACTACGAGCAGTACTTC CASSQGSGQAHYEQYF
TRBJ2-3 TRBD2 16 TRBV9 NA TGTGCCAGCAGCGGACGACCCGGGACTAGCGAAAGGGCGCAGTATTTT CASSGRPGTSERAQYF
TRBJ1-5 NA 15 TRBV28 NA TGTGCCAGCAGTTTACAAGGAGAGGGGGATCAGCCCCAGCATTTT CASSLQGEGDQPQHF
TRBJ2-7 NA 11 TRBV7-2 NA TGTGCCAGCAGCGGGGGACTGGGGCAGTACTTC CASSGGLGQYF
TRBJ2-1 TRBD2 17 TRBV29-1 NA TGCAGCGTTGAAGTCCCTAGCGGAGAAGGATTCGGCGATGAGCAGTTCTTC CSVEVPSGEGFGDEQFF
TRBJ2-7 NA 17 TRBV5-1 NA TGCGCCAGCAGCTTGGAGGATGGAGGAACAGGGTCCATCGAGCAGTACTTC CASSLEDGGTGSIEQYF
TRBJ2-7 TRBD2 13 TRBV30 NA TGTGCCTTTCAACTAGCGGGAGGTTGGGAGCAGTACTTC CAFQLAGGWEQYF
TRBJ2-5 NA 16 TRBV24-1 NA TGTGCCACCAGTGATTTCGGAGGAGGGAACGTAGAGACCCAGTACTTC CATSDFGGGNVETQYF
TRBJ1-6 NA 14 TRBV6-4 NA TGTGCCAGCAGTGACCTCGGTAGTAATTCACCCCTCCACTTT CASSDLGSNSPLHF
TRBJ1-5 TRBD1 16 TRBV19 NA TGTGCCAGCACGGCCATGGGACAGGGCCCTAATCAGCCCCAGCATTTT CASTAMGQGPNQPQHF
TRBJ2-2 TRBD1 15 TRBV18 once TGTGCCAGCTCACCTCTTCAGGGGGCGAACGGGGAGCTGTTTTTT CASSPLQGANGELFF
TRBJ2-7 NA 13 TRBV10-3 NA TGTGCCATCAGGCGGGGAGGTGGAGAAGAGCAGTACTTC CAIRRGGGEEQYF
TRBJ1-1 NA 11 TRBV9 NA TGTGCCAGCAGCTCGCGGGGTGAAGCTTTCTTT CASSSRGEAFF
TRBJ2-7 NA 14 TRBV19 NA TGTGCCAGTAGTTCACAGGATGGGATCTACGAGCAGTACTTC CASSSQDGIYEQYF
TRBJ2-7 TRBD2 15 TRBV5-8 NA TGTGCCAGCAGCTATAAAGGGACTAGCGACTACGAGCAGTACTTC CASSYKGTSDYEQYF
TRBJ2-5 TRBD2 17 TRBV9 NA TGTGCCAGCAGCCCGCGGACTAGCGGGAGGGCCGGGGAGACCCAGTACTTC CASSPRTSGRAGETQYF
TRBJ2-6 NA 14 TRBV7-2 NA TGTGCCAGCAGCTCAACTACGGGGGCCAACGTCCTGACTTTC CASSSTTGANVLTF
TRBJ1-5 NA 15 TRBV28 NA TGTGCCAGCAGGATGGGGGGTTATAGCAATCAGCCCCAGCATTTT CASRMGGYSNQPQHF
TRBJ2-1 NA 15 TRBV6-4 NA TGTGCCAGCAGTGTAAGCGGGTTCTCGAACAATGAGCAGTTCTTC CASSVSGFSNNEQFF
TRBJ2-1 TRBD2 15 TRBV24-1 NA TGTGCCTCCCAGGGCGGGAGAGGGTCCTACAATGAGCAGTTCTTC CASQGGRGSYNEQFF
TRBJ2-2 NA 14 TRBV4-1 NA TGCGCCAGCAGCCATGGAGGACGGACCGGGGAGCTGTTTTTT CASSHGGRTGELFF
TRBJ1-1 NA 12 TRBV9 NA TGTGCCAGCAGCCCCGGACGGGATGAAGCTTTCTTT CASSPGRDEAFF
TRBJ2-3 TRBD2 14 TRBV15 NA TGTGCCACCAGCAGAGGGACTAGGGAGAGTAAGCAGTATTTT CATSRGTRESKQYF
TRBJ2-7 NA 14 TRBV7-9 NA TGTGCCAGCGCCTGGGGGGTTGTCACCTACGAGCAGTACTTC CASAWGVVTYEQYF
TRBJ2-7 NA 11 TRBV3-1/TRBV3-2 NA TGTGCCAGCAGCGGACTCTACGAGCAGTACTTC CASSGLYEQYF
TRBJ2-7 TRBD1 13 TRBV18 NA TGTGCCAGCTCGTCGGGACAGAGCTACGAGCAGTACTTC CASSSGQSYEQYF
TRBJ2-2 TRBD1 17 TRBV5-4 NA TGTGCCAGCAGCCTACATAAACAGGGGCGGAACACCGGGGAGCTGTTTTTT CASSLHKQGRNTGELFF
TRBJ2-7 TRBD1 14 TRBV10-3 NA TGTGCCATCAGTGACCCCCGGACAGGGTACGAGCAGTACTTC CAISDPRTGYEQYF
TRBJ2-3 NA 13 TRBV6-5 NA TGTGCCAGCAGTTTTCGGGGCACAGATACGCAGTATTTT CASSFRGTDTQYF
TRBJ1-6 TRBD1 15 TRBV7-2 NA TGTGCCAGCAGCTTGCTGGACAGGGAATACTCACCCCTCCACTTT CASSLLDREYSPLHF
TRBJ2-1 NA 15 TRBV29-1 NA TGCAGCGTTGAGACGGTAACGGGAGCGGGTAATGAGCAGTTCTTC CSVETVTGAGNEQFF
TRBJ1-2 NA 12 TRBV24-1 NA TGTGCCACCGGGGGGGACCTTGAGGGCTACACCTTC CATGGDLEGYTF
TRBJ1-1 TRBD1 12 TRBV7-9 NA TGTGCCAGCAGCCGACAGGGCACTGAAGCTTTCTTT CASSRQGTEAFF
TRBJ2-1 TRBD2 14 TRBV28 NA TGTGCCAGCAGTAAGACTAGCGGAAACAATGAGCAGTTCTTC CASSKTSGNNEQFF
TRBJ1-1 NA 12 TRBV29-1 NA TGCAGCGTTGCAGGGGCTGGCACTGAAGCTTTCTTT CSVAGAGTEAFF
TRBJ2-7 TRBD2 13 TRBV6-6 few TGTGCCAGCACTGGGACTAGCTCCTACGAGCAGTACTTC CASTGTSSYEQYF
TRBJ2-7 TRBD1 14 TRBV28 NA TGTGCCAGCAGTACGGACAGGGGGACCTACGAGCAGTACTTC CASSTDRGTYEQYF
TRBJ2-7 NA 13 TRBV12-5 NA TGTGCTACCCCCCCGGGGTTGACCTACGAGCAGTACTTC CATPPGLTYEQYF